The clone carrying this T cell receptor (beta chain) occurred a few times. Its specificity is unknown. The entry originates in a study of cytomegalovirus exposure and HLA in healthy donors. About the research overall: As released early, the data held 75 million to 90 million unique TCRs from HLA-typed donors. Study-wide findings and caveats: Analysis performed later found under 20,000 TCR beta sequences associated with HLA alleles at 0.05 false discovery rate. More than 150 TCR beta chains were listed as cytomegalovirus-associated. Analyzed later, association rates of TCRs varied across HLA loci, with DRB1 most and HLA-C fewest.

60 Vbeta and 13 Jbeta primers were used in PCR. Clones were read by immunoSEQ multiplex PCR, and TCRdb kept only the in-frame ones, dropping some. Among 120,000 or so clones listed, 17% were seen once. V was trimmed by 0 bases and J by 2 bases, leaving 8 bases between them. The CDR3 has 15 amino acids. CDR1 SGHRS and CDR2 YFSETQ come from the germline V gene. This rearrangement joins TRBV5-1 to TRBJ2-2, with D possibly matching TRBD2 (5 bases). The source material was PBMCs. The clonotype comes from a female donor in good health and CMV-seropositive. The CDR3 bases are TGCGCCAGCAGCTTGGCTCCGGGAAACACCGGGGAGCTGTTTTTT. Amino acid sequence: CASSLAPGNTGELFF.